A single sample gave rise to the 18 T cell receptor beta chains below, sequenced in a study of blood T cells in healthy people across ages. The use of a sample-barcoded 5' primer and a J-beta primer mix characterized a second PCR of about 7 to 12 cycles. Each CDR3 protein gets one entry after TCRdb re-called the 5' RACE reads with MiXCR. The table records some 710,000 distinct CDR3 sequences, about half of them present only once. Sequenced material: blood. These receptors all stem from an elderly man in good health.

The rearrangement joins TRBV28 to TRBJ1-4, with D tentatively TRBD1 (6 bases). The CDR3 is made up of 14 amino acids. Germline values: CDR1 MDHEN, CDR2 SYDVKM. V lost 5 bases and J 7 bases, leaving 14 bases between the germline ends. In DNA form, the CDR3 reads TGTGCCAGCAGTGTCGCACAGGGAGTTGAAAAACTGTTTTTT. Translating it yields CASSVAQGVEKLFF.

V is TRBV10-2 and J is TRBJ2-1, with D perhaps TRBD2 (5 bases). Germline CDR1 and CDR2: WSHSY and SAAADI. The germline V and J ends were trimmed by 0 bases and 5 bases, with 17 bases remaining between them. The CDR3 loop spans 17 amino acids. This CDR3 reads CASSESRASWADNEQFF. The CDR3 coding sequence is TGCGCCAGCAGTGAGTCTAGGGCTAGCTGGGCCGACAATGAGCAGTTCTTC.

This clonotype was picked up a small number of times. V usage is TRBV5-1 and J usage is TRBJ1-5; D perhaps matches TRBD1 (5 bases). This CDR3 region has 15 residues. The germline V gene encodes CDR1 SGHRS and CDR2 YFSETQ. V lost 0 bases and J 0 bases, leaving 7 bases between the germline ends. CDR3 protein: CASSLGGTSNQPQHF. CDR3 in DNA: TGCGCCAGCAGCTTGGGCGGGACTAGCAATCAGCCCCAGCATTTT.

The rearrangement joins TRBV7-6 to TRBJ2-1; 7 bases fit TRBD1. The CDR3 covers 15 residues. Trimming removed 0 bases from V and 7 bases from J; junction bases left unmatched: 6. Germline V lookup: CDR1 SGHVS, CDR2 FNYEAQ. This CDR3 is CASSLAGTDQNEQFF. The CDR3 DNA sequence: TGTGCCAGCAGCTTAGCAGGGACAGATCAGAATGAGCAGTTCTTC.

This clonotype has only a few counts. The genes are TRBV6-1 and TRBJ2-1; TRBD2 agrees at 8 bases. J lost 8 bases, V lost 2 bases, and 2 bases had no gene match. Per the germline V gene, CDR1 is MNHNS and CDR2 is SASEGT. This CDR3 has 13 residues. The CDR3 is CASSEQREYEQFF. DNA of the CDR3: TGTGCCAGCAGTGAACAGCGGGAGTATGAGCAGTTCTTC.

V is TRBV18 and J is TRBJ2-1; D remains ambiguous. The CDR3 contains 14 residues. The germline CDR1 and CDR2 sequences are KGHSH and LQKENI. The germline V and J ends were trimmed by 3 bases and 7 bases, with 13 bases remaining between them. The CDR3 is CASSPLNLDNEQFF. DNA for the CDR3: TGTGCCAGCTCACCCCTAAACCTTGATAATGAGCAGTTCTTC.

The chain joins TRBV2 to TRBJ2-7; the match to TRBD2 covers 11 bases. The CDR3 length is 13 residues. Trimming took 6 bases from V and 7 from J; bases not matched to a gene: 5. The V gene's germline CDR1 is SNHLY and CDR2 FYNNEI. CDR3 in DNA: TGTGCCAGCAGGACTAGCGGGGCCCCGGAGCAGTACTTC. Amino acids: CASRTSGAPEQYF.

The sample holds a few counts of this clonotype. This chain joins TRBV11-2 and TRBJ2-1; possibly TRBD1 for D (5 bases). The V gene lost 7 bases and the J gene lost 10 bases, with 23 bases spanning the gap. The CDR3 has 15 residues. In germline, CDR1 is SGHAT, CDR2 FQNNGV. The CDR3 DNA sequence: TGTGCCAGCAAAATAGGGGCCTTATCGATTGGGGAGCAGTTCTTC. Translated: CASKIGALSIGEQFF.

The chain carries TRBV20-1 and TRBJ2-5; D is possibly TRBD2 (7 bases). CDR3 length: 13 amino acids. V was cut by 5 bases and J by 3 bases, with 13 bases left in between. Germline V gene lookup returns CDR1 DFQATT and CDR2 SNEGSKA (reference sequence). The CDR3 region is CSAGGGVEETQYF. In nucleotides, the CDR3 is TGCAGTGCTGGCGGGGGCGTAGAAGAGACCCAGTACTTC.

The genes are TRBV7-2 and TRBJ2-4, with 14 bases that match TRBD2. The J call is uncertain, as TRBJ2-7 better fits the DNA end. Germline CDR1 and CDR2: SGHTA and FQGNSA. This CDR3 region has 16 residues. The CDR3 DNA follows: TGTGCCAGCAGTTGGGGACTAGCGGGGGCCTCTTACGAGCAGTACTTC. Translating it yields CASSWGLAGASYEQYF.

The V call is TRBV5-1, the J call TRBJ2-5, with D perhaps matching TRBD1 or TRBD2 (5 bases each). V was shortened by 0 bases and J by 2 bases, with 11 bases between the two germline ends. The germline CDR1 and CDR2 sequences are SGHRS and YFSETQ. The CDR3 has 15 amino acids. The CDR3 spells CASSLAGTWQETQYF. The CDR3 DNA reads TGCGCCAGCAGCTTGGCAGGGACGTGGCAAGAGACCCAGTACTTC.

The genes are TRBV27 and TRBJ2-1, with D unresolved. Trimming shortened V by 4 bases and J by 6 bases, and 10 bases separated the two germline ends. The CDR3 consists of 13 residues. Germline CDR1 reads MNHEY; CDR2 reads SMNVEV (reference sequence). CDR3 in amino acids: CASSCGRANEQFF. In DNA form, the CDR3 reads TGTGCCAGCAGTTGCGGAAGGGCCAATGAGCAGTTCTTC.

This chain joins TRBV9 and TRBJ2-3; 9 bases fit TRBD2. The CDR3 has 15 residues. V lost 2 bases to trimming and J lost 11 bases; unmatched junction nucleotides: 12. CDR1 is SGDLS and CDR2 is YYNGEE in the germline V gene. CDR3 in DNA: TGTGCCAGCAGCGTCGGGCTAGCGGGACACAATGAGCAGTATTTT. As protein: CASSVGLAGHNEQYF.

This clonotype was seen more than once but under ten times. The rearrangement uses TRBV9 and TRBJ2-5, with TRBD1 as a possible D gene (6 bases). Deletions cut 0 bases from V and 11 bases from J, with 20 bases between. The CDR3 spans 15 residues. Looked up from germline, CDR1 is SGDLS and CDR2 is YYNGEE. CDR3: CASSVGEQGTREQYF. The CDR3 DNA is TGTGCCAGCAGCGTAGGGGAACAGGGAACGAGGGAGCAGTACTTC.

V gene TRBV4-2 combines with J gene TRBJ2-5; D uncertain. The CDR3 runs to 15 residues. Trimming took off 1 base at V and 11 bases at J, with 20 bases between the two ends. Germline V gives CDR1 LGHNA, CDR2 YNFKEQ. Here the CDR3 reads CASSQGLESMNEQYF. The CDR3 coding sequence is TGTGCCAGCAGCCAAGGATTAGAAAGTATGAATGAGCAGTACTTC.

This clonotype has a single count. The CDR3 sequence is CASSKAGGSYNEQFF. DNA for the CDR3: TGTGCCAGCAGCAAAGCGGGGGGCTCCTACAATGAGCAGTTCTTC. The chain combines TRBV21-1 with TRBJ2-1. TRBV21-1 is shown as a pseudogene. CDR3 length: 15 residues.

This clonotype was recorded only once. The rearrangement links TRBV7-8 to TRBJ2-1; D is unresolved. From germline, CDR1 is SGHVS and CDR2 FQNEAQ. V gave up 1 base and J gave up 7 bases, with 11 bases separating them. This CDR3 has 14 residues. The CDR3: CASSLGPLVNEQFF. Here the CDR3 DNA reads TGTGCCAGCAGCTTAGGCCCCCTAGTGAATGAGCAGTTCTTC. The full variable domain, completed using reference TRBV7-8 and TRBJ2-1, is GAGVSQSPRYKVAKRGQDVALRCDPISGHVSLFWYQQALGQGPEFLTYFQNEAQLDKSGLPSDRFFAERPEGSVSTLKIQRTQQEDSAVYLCASSLGPLVNEQFFGPGTRLTVL.

This clonotype turned up a few times. This chain uses TRBV7-8 with TRBJ2-3; TRBD2 matches 11 bases. The germline V gene has CDR1 SGHVS and CDR2 FQNEAQ. The V gene end was trimmed by 6 bases and the J gene end by 1 base; junction bases not matched to a gene: 15. The CDR3 loop spans 19 amino acids. The CDR3 region has the DNA TGTGCCAGCAGTATGCGACTAGCGGGAACAGACGAGGGCACAGATACGCAGTATTTT. This gives the protein CASSMRLAGTDEGTDTQYF.